This T cell receptor beta chain originates from a study of CD8+ T cells in alopecia areata. There are 11 residues in the CDR3. The germline gives CDR1 SQVTM, CDR2 ANQGSEA. Trimming took 3 bases from V and 12 from J; bases not matched to a gene: 3. Sample treatment: oral pan-JAK inhibitor, 5-10 mg twice daily. RNA extraction and reverse transcription yielded cDNA as sequencing template. The repertoire was sequenced with immunoSEQ multiplex PCR; TCRdb's copy has only in-frame clones and lacks some. The sample records 200,000 or so clones, roughly 50% being singletons. The origin of this receptor is a human donor with alopecia areata. The chain links TRBV29-1 to TRBJ2-1; 9 nucleotides match TRBD2. The starting material was CD4+ T cells sorted from blood, obtained at week 24, from a patient treated with tofacitinib. The CDR3 DNA follows: TGCAGCGTTGAGGCAGCGGGGGGGCAGTTCTTC. This codes for CSVEAAGGQFF.